The clone carrying this T cell receptor (beta chain) was seen more than once but under ten times. Its target is unknown. From germline, CDR1 is DFQATT and CDR2 SNEGSKA (reference sequence). The V end was cut by 2 bases, the J end by 0 bases, with 8 bases between. This CDR3 spans 13 amino acids. TCRdb analysed the reads with MiXCR anew, one entry per CDR3 protein. Seen here are hundreds of thousands of distinct CDR3 sequences, 20% to 25% observed once, and the top ten hold around 8%. The sample is drawn from a study of T cell repertoires in cytomegalovirus infection. Study-wide results and limits: Ex vivo, HLA-C-restricted CMV-specific TCR beta clonotypes prevailed over the rest of the response.

The sample was CD8+ T cells from PBMCs. The TCR sequence derives from a human donor in good health (CMV status not recorded). Some clones in this sample may be carry-over from other donors' samples. The chain carries TRBV20-1 and TRBJ2-7, with a tentative D call TRBD1 (5 bases). CDR3 sequence: CSARSTDSYEQYV. CDR3 bases: TGCAGTGCTAGATCGACAGACTCCTACGAGCAGTACGTC.